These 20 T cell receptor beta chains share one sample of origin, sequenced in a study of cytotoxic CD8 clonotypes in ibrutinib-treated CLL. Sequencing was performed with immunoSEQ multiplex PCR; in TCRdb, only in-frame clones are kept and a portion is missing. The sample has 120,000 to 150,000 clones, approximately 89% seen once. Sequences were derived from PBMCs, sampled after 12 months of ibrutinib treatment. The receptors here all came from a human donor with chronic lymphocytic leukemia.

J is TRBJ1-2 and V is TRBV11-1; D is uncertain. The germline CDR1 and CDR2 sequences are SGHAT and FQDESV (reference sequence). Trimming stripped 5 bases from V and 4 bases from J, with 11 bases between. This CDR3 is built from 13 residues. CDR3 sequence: CASSLNSLYGYTF. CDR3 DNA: TGTGCCAGCAGCCTCAACTCCCTCTATGGCTACACCTTC.

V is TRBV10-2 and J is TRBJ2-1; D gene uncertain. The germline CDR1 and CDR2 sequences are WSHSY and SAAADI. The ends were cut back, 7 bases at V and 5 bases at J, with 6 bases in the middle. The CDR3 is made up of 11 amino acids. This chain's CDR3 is CASTSNNEQFF. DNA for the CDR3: TGCGCCAGCACGTCCAACAATGAGCAGTTCTTC.

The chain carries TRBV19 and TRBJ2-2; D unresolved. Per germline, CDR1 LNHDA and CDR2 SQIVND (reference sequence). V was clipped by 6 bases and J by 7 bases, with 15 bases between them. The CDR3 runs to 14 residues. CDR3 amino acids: CASSPPVFNGELFF. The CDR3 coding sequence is TGTGCCAGTAGCCCCCCTGTCTTTAACGGGGAGCTGTTTTTT.

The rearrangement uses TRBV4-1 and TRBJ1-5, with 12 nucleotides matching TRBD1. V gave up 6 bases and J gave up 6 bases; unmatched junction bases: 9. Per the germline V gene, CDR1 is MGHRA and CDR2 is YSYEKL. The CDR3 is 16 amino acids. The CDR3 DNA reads TGCGCCAGCAGTGGGACAGGGGGCGAAGTGAGTCAGCCCCAGCATTTT. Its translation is CASSGTGGEVSQPQHF.

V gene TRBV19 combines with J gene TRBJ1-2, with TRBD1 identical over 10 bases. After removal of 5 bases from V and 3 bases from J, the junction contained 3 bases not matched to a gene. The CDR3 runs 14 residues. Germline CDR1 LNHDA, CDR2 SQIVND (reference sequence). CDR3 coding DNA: TGTGCCAGTAGTCCCGGGACAGGGGACTATGGCTACACCTTC. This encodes CASSPGTGDYGYTF.

The CDR3 DNA is TGCGCCAGCAGCCCAACCCAGGGGGTACATGGCTACACCTTC. Encoded protein: CASSPTQGVHGYTF. The V call is TRBV5-1, the J call TRBJ1-2; TRBD1 matches 7 bases. CDR1 and CDR2 (germline): SGHRS, YFSETQ. This CDR3 is 14 amino acids long. Trimming removed 4 bases from V and 6 bases from J; junction bases left unmatched: 9.

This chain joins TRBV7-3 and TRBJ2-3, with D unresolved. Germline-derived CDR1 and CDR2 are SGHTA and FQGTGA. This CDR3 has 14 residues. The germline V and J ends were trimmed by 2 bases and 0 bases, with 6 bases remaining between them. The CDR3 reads CASSLVGSTDTQYF. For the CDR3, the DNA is TGTGCCAGCAGCTTAGTAGGGAGCACAGATACGCAGTATTTT.

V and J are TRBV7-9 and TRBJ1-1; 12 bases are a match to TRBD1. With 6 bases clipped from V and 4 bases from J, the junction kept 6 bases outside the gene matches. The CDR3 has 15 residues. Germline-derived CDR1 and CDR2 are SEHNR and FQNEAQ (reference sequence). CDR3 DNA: TGTGCCAGCAGTAAGGGACAGGGGGCTTTCACTGAAGCTTTCTTT. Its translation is CASSKGQGAFTEAFF.

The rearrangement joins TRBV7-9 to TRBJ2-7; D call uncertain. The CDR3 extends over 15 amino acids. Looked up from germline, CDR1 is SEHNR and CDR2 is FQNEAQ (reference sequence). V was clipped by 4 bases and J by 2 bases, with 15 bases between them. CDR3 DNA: TGTGCCAGCAGCTATCTGACGGGTTTAACCTACGAGCAGTACTTC. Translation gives CASSYLTGLTYEQYF.

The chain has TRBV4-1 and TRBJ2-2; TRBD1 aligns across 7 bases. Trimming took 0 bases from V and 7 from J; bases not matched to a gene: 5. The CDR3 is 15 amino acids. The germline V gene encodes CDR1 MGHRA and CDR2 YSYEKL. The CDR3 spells CASSQERGLHGELFF. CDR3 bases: TGCGCCAGCAGCCAAGAGAGGGGGCTGCACGGGGAGCTGTTTTTT.

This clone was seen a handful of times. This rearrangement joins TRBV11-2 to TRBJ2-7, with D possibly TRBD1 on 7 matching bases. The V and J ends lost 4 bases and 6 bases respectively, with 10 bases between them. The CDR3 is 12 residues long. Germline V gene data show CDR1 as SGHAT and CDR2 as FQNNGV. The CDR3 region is CASSYRGGEQYF. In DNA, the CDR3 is TGTGCCAGCAGCTACAGGGGAGGCGAGCAGTACTTC.

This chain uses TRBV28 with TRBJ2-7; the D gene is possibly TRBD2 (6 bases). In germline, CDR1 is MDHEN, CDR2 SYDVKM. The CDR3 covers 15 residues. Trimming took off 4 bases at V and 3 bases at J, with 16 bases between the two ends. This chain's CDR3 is CASSSTGVGLYEQYF. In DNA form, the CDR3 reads TGTGCCAGCAGTTCGACGGGAGTCGGTCTCTACGAGCAGTACTTC.

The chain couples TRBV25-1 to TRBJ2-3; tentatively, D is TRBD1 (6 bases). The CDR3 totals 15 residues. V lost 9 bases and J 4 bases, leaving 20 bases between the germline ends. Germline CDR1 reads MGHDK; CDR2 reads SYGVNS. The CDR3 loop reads CASAVTGSWADTQYF. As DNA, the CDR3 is TGTGCCAGTGCTGTAACAGGGTCTTGGGCAGATACGCAGTATTTT.

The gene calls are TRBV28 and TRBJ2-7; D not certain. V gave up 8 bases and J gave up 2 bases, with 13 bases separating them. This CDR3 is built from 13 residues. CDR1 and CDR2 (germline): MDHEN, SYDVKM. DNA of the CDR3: TGTGCCAGCTCCCCGGGTGCGGCCTACGAGCAGTACTTC. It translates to CASSPGAAYEQYF.

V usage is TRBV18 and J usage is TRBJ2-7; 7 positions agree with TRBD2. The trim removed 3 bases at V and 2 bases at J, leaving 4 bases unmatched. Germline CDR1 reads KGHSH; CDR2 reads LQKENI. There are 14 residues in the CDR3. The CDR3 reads CASSPGLTTYEQYF. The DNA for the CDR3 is TGTGCCAGCTCACCGGGACTAACAACCTACGAGCAGTACTTC. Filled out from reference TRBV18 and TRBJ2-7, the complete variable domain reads NAGVMQNPRHLVRRRGQEARLRCSPMKGHSHVYWYRQLPEEGLKFMVYLQKENIIDESGMPKERFSAEFPKEGPSILRIQQVVRGDSAAYFCASSPGLTTYEQYFGPGTRLTVT.

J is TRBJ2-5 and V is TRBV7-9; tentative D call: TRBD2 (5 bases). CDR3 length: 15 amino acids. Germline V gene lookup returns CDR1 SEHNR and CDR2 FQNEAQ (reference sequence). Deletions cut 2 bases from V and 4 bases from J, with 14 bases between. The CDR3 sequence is CASSLIGSGRETQYF. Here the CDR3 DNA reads TGTGCCAGCAGCTTAATTGGCAGCGGCAGAGAGACCCAGTACTTC. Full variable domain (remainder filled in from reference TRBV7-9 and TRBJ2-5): DTGVSQNPRHKITKRGQNVTFRCDPISEHNRLYWYRQTLGQGPEFLTYFQNEAQLEKSRLLSDRFSAERPKGSFSTLEIQRTEQGDSAMYLCASSLIGSGRETQYFGPGTRLLVL.

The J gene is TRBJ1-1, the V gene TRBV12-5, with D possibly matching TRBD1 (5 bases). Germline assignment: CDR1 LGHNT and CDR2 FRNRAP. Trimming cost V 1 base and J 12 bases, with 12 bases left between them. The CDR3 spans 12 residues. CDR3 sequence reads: CASGLDGHQSFF. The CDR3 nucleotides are TGTGCTAGTGGTTTGGACGGACATCAATCTTTCTTT.

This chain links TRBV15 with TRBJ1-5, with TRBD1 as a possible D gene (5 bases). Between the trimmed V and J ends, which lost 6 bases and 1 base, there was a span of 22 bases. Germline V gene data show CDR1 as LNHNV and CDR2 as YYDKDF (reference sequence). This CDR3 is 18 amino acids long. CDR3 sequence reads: CATRKLTALGMSNQPQHF. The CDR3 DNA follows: TGTGCCACCAGGAAACTGACAGCTCTCGGTATGAGCAATCAGCCCCAGCATTTT.

CDR3 protein: CASSPPGLAGDTGELFF. The CDR3 bases are TGTGCCAGCAGCCCACCTGGACTAGCGGGGGACACCGGGGAGCTGTTTTTT. V and J are TRBV9 and TRBJ2-2; 13 positions agree with TRBD2. The CDR3 sequence is 17 residues long. Germline CDR1 is SGDLS and CDR2 is YYNGEE. V trimming: 4 bases; J trimming: 3 bases; junction bases outside the gene matches: 6.

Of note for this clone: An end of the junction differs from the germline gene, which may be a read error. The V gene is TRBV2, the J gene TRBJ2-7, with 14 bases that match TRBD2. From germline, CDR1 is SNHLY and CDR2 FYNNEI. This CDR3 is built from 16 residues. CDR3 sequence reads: CASREGTSGSIYEQYF. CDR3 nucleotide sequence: TGTGCCAGCAGGGAAGGGACTAGCGGGAGTATCTACGAGCAGTACTTC.